This TCR beta chain comes out of a study of blood T cell repertoires in COVID-19. Across the whole study: There were acute and convalescent COVID-19 samples, and they came from the United States, Italy and Spain.

Original methodology: Reference gene primers were amplified, and this amplification served to estimate nucleated cell counts. Method: immunoSEQ multiplex PCR; TCRdb's copy keeps in-frame clones and lacks some. V and J calls and clone size are copied from that table; D and trimming were computed from the DNA. The sample consists of roughly 150,000 clones, 80% to 90% of them appearing once. Seattle researchers signed up patients amid active infection and tracked them longitudinally. CDR3 length equals 12 residues. V lost 0 bases, J lost 7 bases, and 6 bases lay in between. From germline, CDR1 is MNHEY and CDR2 SMNVEV (reference sequence).

The chain is built from TRBV27 and TRBJ1-1; D is ambiguous. The receptor was isolated from a woman at least 80 years old with COVID-19, enrolled during active disease. Material: peripheral blood. The CDR3 loop reads CASSLSRGEAFF. The DNA of the CDR3 is TGTGCCAGCAGTTTATCGCGGGGTGAAGCTTTCTTT.